These 7 T cell receptor beta chains share one sample of origin, sequenced in a study of human T cells and chemical hapten exposure. TCRdb re-called the RACE reads with MiXCR, one entry per CDR3 protein. The table records 95,000 to 150,000 distinct CDR3 sequences, about 11% of them present only once. The time point: patch test 3, about 24 weeks after DPC sensitization. Indicated treatment: therapeutic diphenylcyclopropenone sensitization with weekly scalp DPC. The specimen was whole blood, collected in connection with sensitization to the hapten diphenylcyclopropenone (DPC). All receptors come from a woman aged 45-59 years with alopecia areata. Some clones in this sample may be carry-over from other donors' samples.

This clonotype appeared a few times. This chain links TRBV5-4 with TRBJ2-7, with TRBD2 as a possible D gene (5 bases). In germline, CDR1 is SGHNT, CDR2 YYREEE (reference sequence). V lost 2 bases and J 2 bases, leaving 11 bases between the germline ends. CDR3 length: 14 amino acids. The CDR3 DNA reads TGTGCCAGCAGCTTCGGGGTGGAAACCTACGAGCAGTACTTC. Its protein product is CASSFGVETYEQYF. The full variable domain, rest sourced from reference TRBV5-4 and TRBJ2-7, is ETGVTQSPTHLIKTRGQQVTLRCSSQSGHNTVSWYQQALGQGPQFIFQYYREEENGRGNFPPRFSGLQFPNYSSELNVNALELDDSALYLCASSFGVETYEQYFGPGTRLTVT.

The chain employs TRBV12-3 or TRBV12-4 and TRBJ1-1; tentative D call: TRBD1 (6 bases). CDR3 length: 14 amino acids. V was shortened by 5 bases and J by 1 base, with 11 bases between the two germline ends. The CDR3 nucleotides read TGTGCCAGCAGTGCAACAGGGCCGAACACTGAAGCTTTCTTT. Its protein product is CASSATGPNTEAFF.

CDR3 sequence reads: CASSSKGGEQYF. The CDR3 DNA is TGTGCCAGCAGCTCCAAGGGGGGCGAGCAGTACTTC. V usage is TRBV6-1 and J usage is TRBJ2-7, with D possibly called TRBD1 or TRBD2 (6 bases each). This CDR3 spans 12 amino acids. The V end was cut by 6 bases, the J end by 6 bases, with 12 bases between. Per the germline V gene, CDR1 is MNHNS and CDR2 is SASEGT.

The chain is built from TRBV7-2 and TRBJ2-5; D is undetermined. The CDR3 covers 13 residues. Germline V lookup: CDR1 SGHTA, CDR2 FQGNSA. V was cut by 7 bases and J by 5 bases, with 14 bases left in between. CDR3 coding DNA: TGTGCCAGCACCCCGGTGGCGGTGGAGACCCAGTACTTC. It encodes CASTPVAVETQYF.

This clonotype was observed a handful of times. The chain couples TRBV6-5 to TRBJ2-2; the D is unclear. CDR1 is MNHEY, CDR2 SVGAGI, per germline. V was cut by 2 bases and J by 6 bases, with 7 bases left in between. The CDR3 is 13 amino acids. The CDR3 sequence: CASSYLPPGELFF. For the CDR3, the DNA is TGTGCCAGCAGTTACCTACCCCCCGGGGAGCTGTTTTTT.

This clonotype was seen more than once but under ten times. The chain joins TRBV7-9 to TRBJ1-6; D gene ambiguous. CDR3 size: 17 residues. The germline V gene encodes CDR1 SEHNR and CDR2 FQNEAQ (reference sequence). Trimming stripped 0 bases from V and 7 bases from J, with 16 bases between. The CDR3 DNA sequence: TGTGCCAGCAGCTTAGCCGACCACGGACTCCTGAATTCACCCCTCCACTTT. Amino acids: CASSLADHGLLNSPLHF.

This clonotype was picked up many times. The rearrangement links TRBV6-5 to TRBJ2-1; D gene unclear. V was trimmed by 7 bases and J by 6 bases, leaving 13 bases between them. CDR3 length: 13 residues. Germline CDR1 MNHEY, CDR2 SVGAGI. The CDR3 spells CASTLLPSNEQFF. In nucleotides, the CDR3 is TGTGCCAGCACCCTATTGCCCTCCAATGAGCAGTTCTTC.